The subject of this entry is one TCR beta chain. MiXCR, applied by TCRdb to the 5' RACE reads, yields one record per CDR3 protein. The sample lists fewer than 60,000 distinct CDR3 sequences; approximately 8.5% were seen once. The sample belongs to a study of early T cells in non-severe SARS-CoV-2 infection. Germline V gene data show CDR1 as MNHNY and CDR2 as SVGAGI (reference sequence). The CDR3 is made up of 14 amino acids. Deletions cut 4 bases from V and 6 bases from J, with 12 bases between. The chain is built from TRBV6-6 and TRBJ2-2; TRBD2 might be the D (5 bases). The source of this sequence is an adult who was a healthcare worker with PCR-confirmed SARS-CoV-2 infection or an uninfected control (not recorded which). The specimen was whole blood. The CDR3 bases are TGTGCCAGCAGTTCCAGGACTCTCCCCGGGGAGCTGTTTTTT. Protein product: CASSSRTLPGELFF.